This TCR beta chain was found in a study of graft-versus-host responses after intestinal transplantation. Study-wide context: Isolated intestinal, liver-intestinal, or multivisceral transplants had been given to the recipients. Every recipient had anti-thymocyte globulin induction and around 3 years of tacrolimus plus steroids. Study results and caveats: In recipient marrow, GvH clones were found, and some appeared first in ileum or blood.

Notes on this clone: What it binds is not known.

CDR3 size: 21 residues. Between the trimmed V and J ends, which lost 5 bases and 0 bases, there was a span of 32 bases. Germline V gene data show CDR1 as PRHDT and CDR2 as FYEKMQ (reference sequence). The table came from immunoSEQ multiplex PCR; TCRdb's copy has only in-frame clones and leaves some out. In the table there are some 39,000 clones, more than 85% of which are singletons. The rearrangement uses TRBV13 and TRBJ2-7; D remains unclear. The material sequenced was PBMCs, taken around 730 days after intestinal transplantation. This clonotype was sampled from a human patient who received an intestinal transplant, so some T cells may come from the graft donor. The CDR3 region is CASSLSLPPGADIFSSYEQYF. In DNA, the CDR3 is TGTGCCAGCAGCCTCTCCCTCCCCCCGGGCGCTGATATTTTTAGCTCCTACGAGCAGTACTTC.